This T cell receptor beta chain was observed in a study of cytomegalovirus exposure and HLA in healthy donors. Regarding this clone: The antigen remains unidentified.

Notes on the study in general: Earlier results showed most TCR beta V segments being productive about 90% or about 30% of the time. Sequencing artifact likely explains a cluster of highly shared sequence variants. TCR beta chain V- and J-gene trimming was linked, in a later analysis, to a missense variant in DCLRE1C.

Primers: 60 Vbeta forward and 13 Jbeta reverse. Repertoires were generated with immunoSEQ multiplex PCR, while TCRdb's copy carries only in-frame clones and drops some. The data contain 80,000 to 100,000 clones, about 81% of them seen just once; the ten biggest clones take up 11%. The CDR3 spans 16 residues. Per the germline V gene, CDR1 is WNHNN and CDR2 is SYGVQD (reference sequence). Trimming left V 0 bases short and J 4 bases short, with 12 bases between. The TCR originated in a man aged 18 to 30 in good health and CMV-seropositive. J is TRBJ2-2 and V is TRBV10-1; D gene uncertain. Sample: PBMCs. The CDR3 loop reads CASSESSTSPTGELFF. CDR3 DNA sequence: TGCGCCAGCAGTGAGTCGTCAACATCTCCCACCGGGGAGCTGTTTTTT.